These 6 T cell receptor beta chains were sequenced from one sample in a study of shared clonotypes between healthy human individuals (dated by TCRdb to about 2020). Library construction relied on the immunoSEQ multiplex PCR assay. Sourced from immuneACCESS, this table was stored by TCRdb with only in-frame sequences that have V and J called. A share of the clones is absent; for the studies checked, an unresolved V gene accounts for under half, and the remainder has no known explanation. The sample table records under 850,000 clones; roughly two thirds of these occur just once. About 1.7% of the sample lies in the top ten. Sequenced material: memory CD4+ T cells sorted from blood. Per the publication, the cell subset or site label means: CD45RA-negative fraction. Source of these receptors: a woman aged 30 to 39 in good health.

This clone turned up a few times. V is TRBV6-6 and J is TRBJ1-2, with 9 positions matching TRBD1. CDR1 and CDR2 from the germline V gene are MNHNY and SVGAGI (reference sequence). CDR3 length equals 14 residues. Trimming cost V 6 bases and J 6 bases; bases outside gene matches: 8. The CDR3 DNA follows: TGTGCCAGCAGCTCCGGGACAGGGCTGAATGGCTACACCTTC. It specifies CASSSGTGLNGYTF.

The chain employs TRBV6-5 and TRBJ2-7; possible D gene TRBD2, 5 bases. The CDR3 covers 12 residues. Trimming took 11 bases from V and 3 from J, leaving 14 bases between them. Germline V gives CDR1 MNHEY, CDR2 SVGAGI. CDR3 sequence reads: CASRSSLYEQYF. For the CDR3, the DNA is TGTGCCTCCCGGTCTAGCCTCTACGAGCAGTACTTC.

In the case of this clone: At the DNA level, this CDR3 is encoded by other sequences in the same sample as well. The gene calls are TRBV5-1 and TRBJ2-5; D remains ambiguous. Deletions cut 4 bases from V and 1 base from J, with 8 bases between. Germline lookup yields CDR1 SGHRS and CDR2 YFSETQ. The CDR3 spans 13 residues. CDR3 amino acids: CASSLQIQETQYF. In DNA form, the CDR3 reads TGCGCCAGCAGCCTACAGATCCAAGAGACCCAGTACTTC.

The V and J genes are TRBV28 and TRBJ2-3; 11 nucleotides line up with TRBD2. Germline V gene lookup returns CDR1 MDHEN and CDR2 SYDVKM. This CDR3 has 16 residues. V lost 2 bases, J lost 4 bases, and 5 bases stayed unmatched. CDR3 sequence: CASSLGTSGGADTQYF. CDR3 nucleotide sequence: TGTGCCAGCAGTTTAGGGACTAGCGGCGGCGCAGATACGCAGTATTTT. Full variable domain (remainder filled in from reference TRBV28 and TRBJ2-3): DVKVTQSSRYLVKRTGEKVFLECVQDMDHENMFWYRQDPGLGLRLIYFSYDVKMKEKGDIPEGYSVSREKKERFSLILESASTNQTSMYLCASSLGTSGGADTQYFGPGTRLTVL.

This clone was found a few times. The J gene is TRBJ1-3, the V gene TRBV10-3; no definite D call. CDR1 and CDR2 (germline): ENHRY, SYGVKD. With 6 bases removed from V and 1 base from J, the gap between germline ends came to 4 bases. This CDR3 is 12 amino acids long. The CDR3 here is CAISKSGNTIYF. The CDR3, as DNA: TGTGCCATCAGCAAATCTGGAAACACCATATATTTT.

The V gene is TRBV28, the J gene TRBJ2-4; the match to TRBD2 covers 8 bases. CDR3 length equals 18 residues. With V trimmed by 5 bases and J by 0 bases, 12 bases remained unmatched. CDR1 is MDHEN and CDR2 is SYDVKM in the germline V gene. CDR3 residues: CASSRPFGLAVAKNIQYF. In DNA form, the CDR3 reads TGTGCCAGCAGTAGGCCTTTCGGACTAGCCGTAGCCAAAAACATTCAGTACTTC.